The subject of this entry is one T cell receptor beta chain. The sample is drawn from a study of identifying expanded T cells in peripheral blood. Germline-derived CDR1 and CDR2 are KGHSH and LQKENI. The ends were cut back, 3 bases at V and 2 bases at J, with 13 bases in the middle. The CDR3 covers 15 residues. Generated by immunoSEQ multiplex PCR, the TCRdb table keeps only in-frame clones and is missing some. The table has under 90,000 clones, roughly 90% seen once. This TCR derives from a person aged 18 to 70 in good health. This chain connects TRBV18 to TRBJ1-1; the D gene is possibly TRBD1 (5 bases). Sequencing was performed on blood. The CDR3 coding sequence is TGTGCCAGCTCACCGCAGGGTGAAAGAAACACTGAAGCTTTCTTT. Translation: CASSPQGERNTEAFF.